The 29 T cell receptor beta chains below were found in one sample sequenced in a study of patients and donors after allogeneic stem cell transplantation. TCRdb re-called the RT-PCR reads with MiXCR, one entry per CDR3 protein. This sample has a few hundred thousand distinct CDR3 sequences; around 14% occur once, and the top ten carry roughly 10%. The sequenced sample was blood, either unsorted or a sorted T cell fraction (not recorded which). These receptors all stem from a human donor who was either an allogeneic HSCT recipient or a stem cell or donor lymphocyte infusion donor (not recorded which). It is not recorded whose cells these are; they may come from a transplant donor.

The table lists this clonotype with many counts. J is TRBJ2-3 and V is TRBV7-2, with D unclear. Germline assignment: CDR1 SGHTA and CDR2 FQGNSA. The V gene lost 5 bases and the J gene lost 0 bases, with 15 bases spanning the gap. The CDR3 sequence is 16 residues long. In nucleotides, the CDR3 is TGTGCCAGCAGCGTAGGGTCGGGCCCTAGCACAGATACGCAGTATTTT. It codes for CASSVGSGPSTDTQYF.

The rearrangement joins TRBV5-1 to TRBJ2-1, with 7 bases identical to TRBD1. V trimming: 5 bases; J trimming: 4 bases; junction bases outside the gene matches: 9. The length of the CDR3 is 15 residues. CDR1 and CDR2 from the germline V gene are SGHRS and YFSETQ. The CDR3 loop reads CASRASGQSYNEQFF. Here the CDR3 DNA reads TGCGCCAGCAGAGCCTCGGGACAGTCATACAATGAGCAGTTCTTC.

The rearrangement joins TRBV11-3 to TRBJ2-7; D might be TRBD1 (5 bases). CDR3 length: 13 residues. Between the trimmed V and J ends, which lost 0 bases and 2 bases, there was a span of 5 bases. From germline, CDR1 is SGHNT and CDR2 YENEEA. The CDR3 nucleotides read TGTGCCAGCAGCTTAGAAGGGGCCTACGAGCAGTACTTC. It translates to CASSLEGAYEQYF.

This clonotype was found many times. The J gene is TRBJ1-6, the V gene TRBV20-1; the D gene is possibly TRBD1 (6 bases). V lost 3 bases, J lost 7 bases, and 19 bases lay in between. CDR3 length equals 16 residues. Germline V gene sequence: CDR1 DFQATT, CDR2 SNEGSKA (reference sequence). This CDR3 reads CSASLTGGQLNSPLHF. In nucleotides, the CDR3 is TGCAGTGCTAGTCTTACCGGCGGACAGTTAAATTCACCCCTCCACTTT.

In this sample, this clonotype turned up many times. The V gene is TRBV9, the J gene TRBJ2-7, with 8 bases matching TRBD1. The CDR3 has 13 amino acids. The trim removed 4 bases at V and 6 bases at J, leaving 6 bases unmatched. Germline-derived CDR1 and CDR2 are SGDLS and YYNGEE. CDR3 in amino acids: CASSSSTGGEQYF. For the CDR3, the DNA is TGTGCCAGCAGCTCGAGCACAGGGGGCGAGCAGTACTTC.

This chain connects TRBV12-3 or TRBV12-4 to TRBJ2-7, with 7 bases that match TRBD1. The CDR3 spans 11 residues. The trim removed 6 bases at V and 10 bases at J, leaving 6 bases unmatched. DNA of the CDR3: TGTGCCAGCAGCCATGGACAGGCCCAGTACTTC. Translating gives CASSHGQAQYF.

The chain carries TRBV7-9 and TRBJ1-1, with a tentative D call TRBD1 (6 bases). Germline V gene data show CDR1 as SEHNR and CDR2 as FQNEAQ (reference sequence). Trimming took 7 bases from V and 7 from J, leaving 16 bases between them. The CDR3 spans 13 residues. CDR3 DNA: TGTGCCAGCAAGCAAGGGGGGTTTGATGAAGCTTTCTTT. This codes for CASKQGGFDEAFF.

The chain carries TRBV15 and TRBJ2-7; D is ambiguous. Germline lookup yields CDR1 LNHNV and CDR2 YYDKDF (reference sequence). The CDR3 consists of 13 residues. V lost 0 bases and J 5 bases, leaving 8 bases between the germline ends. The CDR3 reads CATSRDYANEQYF. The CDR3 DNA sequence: TGTGCCACCAGCAGAGATTATGCGAACGAGCAGTACTTC.

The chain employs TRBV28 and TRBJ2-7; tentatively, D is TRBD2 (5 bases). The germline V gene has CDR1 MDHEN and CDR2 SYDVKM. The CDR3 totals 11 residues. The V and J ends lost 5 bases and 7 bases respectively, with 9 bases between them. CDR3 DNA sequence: TGTGCCAGCAGTCCCTGGGAGGAGCAGTACTTC. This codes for CASSPWEEQYF. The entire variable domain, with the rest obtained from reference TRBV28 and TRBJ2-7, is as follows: DVKVTQSSRYLVKRTGEKVFLECVQDMDHENMFWYRQDPGLGLRLIYFSYDVKMKEKGDIPEGYSVSREKKERFSLILESASTNQTSMYLCASSPWEEQYFGPGTRLTVT.

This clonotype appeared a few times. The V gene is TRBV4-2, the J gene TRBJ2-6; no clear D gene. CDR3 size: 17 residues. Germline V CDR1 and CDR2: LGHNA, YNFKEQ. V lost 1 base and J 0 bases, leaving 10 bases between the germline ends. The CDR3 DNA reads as TGTGCCAGCAGCCAAGTTCGCGAGTACTCTGGGGCCAACGTCCTGACTTTC. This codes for CASSQVREYSGANVLTF.

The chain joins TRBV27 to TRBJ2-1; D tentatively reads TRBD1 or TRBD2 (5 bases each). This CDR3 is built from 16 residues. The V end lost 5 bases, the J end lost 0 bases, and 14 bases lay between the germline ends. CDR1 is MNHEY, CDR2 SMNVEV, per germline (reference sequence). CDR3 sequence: CASSPMGDASYNEQFF. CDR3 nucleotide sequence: TGTGCCAGCAGTCCCATGGGGGATGCCTCCTACAATGAGCAGTTCTTC.

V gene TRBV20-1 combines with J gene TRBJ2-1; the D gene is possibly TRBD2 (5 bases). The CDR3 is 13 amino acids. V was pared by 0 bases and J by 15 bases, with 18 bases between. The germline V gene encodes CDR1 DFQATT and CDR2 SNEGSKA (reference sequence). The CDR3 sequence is CSARDPLSVRWFF. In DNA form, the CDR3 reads TGCAGTGCTAGAGATCCCCTTAGCGTTAGGTGGTTCTTC.

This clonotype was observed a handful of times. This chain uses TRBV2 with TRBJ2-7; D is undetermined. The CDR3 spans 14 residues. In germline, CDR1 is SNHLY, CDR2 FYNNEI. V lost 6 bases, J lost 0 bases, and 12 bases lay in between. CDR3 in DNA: TGTGCCAGCAGATGGCGCGATAGCTCCTACGAGCAGTACTTC. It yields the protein CASRWRDSSYEQYF.

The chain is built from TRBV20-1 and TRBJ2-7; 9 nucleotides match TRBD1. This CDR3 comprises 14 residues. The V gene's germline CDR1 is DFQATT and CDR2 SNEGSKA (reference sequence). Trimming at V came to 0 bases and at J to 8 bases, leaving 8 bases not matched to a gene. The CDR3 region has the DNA TGCAGTGCTAGAGATTTCGGGACAGGGCTCAAGCAGTACTTC. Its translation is CSARDFGTGLKQYF.

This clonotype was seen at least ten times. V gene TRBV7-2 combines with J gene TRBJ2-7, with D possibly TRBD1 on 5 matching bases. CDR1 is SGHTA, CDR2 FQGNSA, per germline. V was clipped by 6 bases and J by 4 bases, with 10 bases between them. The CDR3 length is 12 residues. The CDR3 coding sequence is TGTGCCAGCAGAGGGGCAGAATACGAGCAGTACTTC. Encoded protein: CASRGAEYEQYF.

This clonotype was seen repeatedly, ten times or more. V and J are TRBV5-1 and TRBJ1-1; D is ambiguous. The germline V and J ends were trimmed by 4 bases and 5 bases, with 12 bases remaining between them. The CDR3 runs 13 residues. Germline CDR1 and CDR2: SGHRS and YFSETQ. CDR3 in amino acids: CASSGEGRTEAFF. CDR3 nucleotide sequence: TGCGCCAGCAGCGGGGAAGGTCGGACTGAAGCTTTCTTT.

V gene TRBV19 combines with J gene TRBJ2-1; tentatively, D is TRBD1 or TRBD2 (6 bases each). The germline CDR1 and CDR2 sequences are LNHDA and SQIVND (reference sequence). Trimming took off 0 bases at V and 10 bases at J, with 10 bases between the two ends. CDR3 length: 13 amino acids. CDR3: CASSIDGGREQFF. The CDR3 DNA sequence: TGTGCCAGTAGTATAGATGGGGGGCGGGAGCAGTTCTTC.

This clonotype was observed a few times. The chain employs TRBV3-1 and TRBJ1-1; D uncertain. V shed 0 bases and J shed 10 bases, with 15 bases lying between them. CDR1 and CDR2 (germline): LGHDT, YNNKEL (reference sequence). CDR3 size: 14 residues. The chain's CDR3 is CASSQDAIGGRAFF. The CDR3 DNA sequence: TGTGCCAGCAGCCAAGATGCCATCGGAGGTAGAGCTTTCTTT.

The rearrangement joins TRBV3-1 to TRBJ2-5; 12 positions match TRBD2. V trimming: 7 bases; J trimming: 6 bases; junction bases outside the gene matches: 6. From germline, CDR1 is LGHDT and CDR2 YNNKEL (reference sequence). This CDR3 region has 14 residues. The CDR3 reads CASTSTSGSKTQYF. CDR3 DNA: TGTGCCAGCACCTCGACTAGCGGGAGTAAGACCCAGTACTTC.

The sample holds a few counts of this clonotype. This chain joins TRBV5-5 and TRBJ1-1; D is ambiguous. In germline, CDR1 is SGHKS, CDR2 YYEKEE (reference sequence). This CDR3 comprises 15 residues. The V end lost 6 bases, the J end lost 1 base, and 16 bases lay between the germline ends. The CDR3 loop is CASTFAATPNTEAFF. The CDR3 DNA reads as TGTGCCAGCACCTTTGCCGCCACCCCGAACACTGAAGCTTTCTTT.

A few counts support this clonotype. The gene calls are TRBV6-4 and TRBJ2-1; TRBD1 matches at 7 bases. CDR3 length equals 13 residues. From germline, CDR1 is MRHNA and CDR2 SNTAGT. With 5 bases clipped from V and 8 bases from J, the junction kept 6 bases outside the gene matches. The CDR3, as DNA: TGTGCCAGCAGTTTGGGGGACAGCGATGAGCAGTTCTTC. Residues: CASSLGDSDEQFF.

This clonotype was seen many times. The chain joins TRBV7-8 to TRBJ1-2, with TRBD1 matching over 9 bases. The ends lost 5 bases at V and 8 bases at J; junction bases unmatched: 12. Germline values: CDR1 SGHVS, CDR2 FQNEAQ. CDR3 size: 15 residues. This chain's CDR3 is CASSPTQGAVRGYTF. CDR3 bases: TGTGCCAGCAGCCCCACACAGGGGGCGGTTAGGGGCTACACCTTC. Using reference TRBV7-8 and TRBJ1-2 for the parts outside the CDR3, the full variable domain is GAGVSQSPRYKVAKRGQDVALRCDPISGHVSLFWYQQALGQGPEFLTYFQNEAQLDKSGLPSDRFFAERPEGSVSTLKIQRTQQEDSAVYLCASSPTQGAVRGYTFGSGTRLTVV.

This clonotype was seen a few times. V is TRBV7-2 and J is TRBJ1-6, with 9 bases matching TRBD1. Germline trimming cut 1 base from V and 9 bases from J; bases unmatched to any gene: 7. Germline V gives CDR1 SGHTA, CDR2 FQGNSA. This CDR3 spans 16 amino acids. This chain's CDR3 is CASSLGVGQGVSPLHF. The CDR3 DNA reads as TGTGCCAGCAGCTTAGGAGTGGGACAGGGAGTTTCACCCCTCCACTTT. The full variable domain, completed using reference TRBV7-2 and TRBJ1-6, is GAGVSQSPSNKVTEKGKDVELRCDPISGHTALYWYRQSLGQGLEFLIYFQGNSAPDKSGLPSDRFSAERTGGSVSTLTIQRTQQEDSAVYLCASSLGVGQGVSPLHFGNGTRLTVT.

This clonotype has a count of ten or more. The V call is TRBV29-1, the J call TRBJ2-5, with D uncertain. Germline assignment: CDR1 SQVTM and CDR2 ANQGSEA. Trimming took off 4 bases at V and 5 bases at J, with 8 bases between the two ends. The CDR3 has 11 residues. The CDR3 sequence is CSVGWQETQYF. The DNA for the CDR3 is TGCAGCGTTGGGTGGCAGGAGACCCAGTACTTC.

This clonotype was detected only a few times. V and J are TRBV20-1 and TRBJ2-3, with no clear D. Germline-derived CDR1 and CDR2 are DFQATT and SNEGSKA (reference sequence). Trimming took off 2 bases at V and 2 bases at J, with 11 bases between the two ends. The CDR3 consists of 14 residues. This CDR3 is CSARYLMNTDTQYF. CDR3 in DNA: TGCAGTGCTAGATACCTGATGAACACAGATACGCAGTATTTT.

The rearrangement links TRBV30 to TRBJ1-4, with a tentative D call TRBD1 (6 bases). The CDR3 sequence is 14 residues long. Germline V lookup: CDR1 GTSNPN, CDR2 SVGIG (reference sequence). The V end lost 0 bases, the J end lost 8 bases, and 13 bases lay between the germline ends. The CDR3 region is CAWSVPGAGEKLFF. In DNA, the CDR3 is TGTGCCTGGAGTGTACCAGGGGCGGGGGAAAAACTGTTTTTT.

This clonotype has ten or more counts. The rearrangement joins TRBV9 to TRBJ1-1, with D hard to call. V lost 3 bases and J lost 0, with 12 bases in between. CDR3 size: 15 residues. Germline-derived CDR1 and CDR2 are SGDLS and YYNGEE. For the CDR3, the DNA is TGTGCCAGCAGCGCCCTGGCCAGCCTGAACACTGAAGCTTTCTTT. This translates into CASSALASLNTEAFF. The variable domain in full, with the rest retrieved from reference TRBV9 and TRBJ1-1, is DSGVTQTPKHLITATGQRVTLRCSPRSGDLSVYWYQQSLDQGLQFLIQYYNGEERAKGNILERFSAQQFPDLHSELNLSSLELGDSALYFCASSALASLNTEAFFGQGTRLTVV.

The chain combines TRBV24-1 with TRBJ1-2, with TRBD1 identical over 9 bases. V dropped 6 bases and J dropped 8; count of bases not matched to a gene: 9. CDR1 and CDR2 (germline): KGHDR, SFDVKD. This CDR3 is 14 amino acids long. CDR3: CATSPPTGGRGYTF. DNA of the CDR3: TGTGCCACCAGTCCTCCGACAGGGGGACGAGGCTACACCTTC.

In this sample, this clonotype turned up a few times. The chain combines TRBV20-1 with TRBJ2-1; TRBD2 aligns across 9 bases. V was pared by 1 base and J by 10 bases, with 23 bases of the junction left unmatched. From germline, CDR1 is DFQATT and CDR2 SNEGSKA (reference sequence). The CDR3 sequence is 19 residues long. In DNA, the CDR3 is TGCAGTGCTAGAGGGTTTTTTGCTGGCGGGAGGGCCGAGAATGAAGAGCAGTTCTTC. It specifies CSARGFFAGGRAENEEQFF.